What follows are 7 T cell receptor beta chains derived from one specimen sequenced in a study of blood T cells in healthy people across ages. Then a second PCR, running about 7 to 11 cycles, was carried out with a sample-barcoded 5' primer and a J-beta primer mix. TCRdb called the 5' RACE reads again in MiXCR, with one record for every CDR3 protein. The table lists about 970,000 distinct CDR3 sequences, roughly 51% of them singletons. The sample taken for sequencing was blood. These receptors originate from a woman aged 60-70 years in good health.

The chain joins TRBV29-1 to TRBJ1-2; possible D gene TRBD1, 6 bases. Trimming took off 3 bases at V and 7 bases at J, with 15 bases between the two ends. The CDR3 has 13 amino acids. Germline V gene lookup returns CDR1 SQVTM and CDR2 ANQGSEA. The CDR3 loop is CSVEGSGTSGYTF. The CDR3 nucleotides read TGCAGCGTTGAGGGGTCAGGGACAAGTGGCTACACCTTC.

A single count supports this clonotype. CDR3 loop: CSAPLAGQDTQYF. CDR3 nucleotides: TGCAGTGCACCACTAGCGGGACAGGATACGCAGTATTTT. The chain uses TRBV20-1 and TRBJ2-3; TRBD2 matches 10 bases. CDR1 is DFQATT and CDR2 is SNEGSKA in the germline V gene (reference sequence). The CDR3 spans 13 residues. V was pared by 6 bases and J by 6 bases, with 6 bases of the junction left unmatched.

This chain's CDR3 is CSALGGRGLQETQYF. CDR3 nucleotides: TGCAGTGCTCTCGGTGGCCGGGGGCTCCAAGAGACCCAGTACTTC. This chain joins TRBV20-1 and TRBJ2-5; D tentatively reads TRBD1 or TRBD2 (6 bases each). V lost 5 bases and J 1 base, leaving 17 bases between the germline ends. From germline, CDR1 is DFQATT and CDR2 SNEGSKA (reference sequence). The CDR3 has 15 residues.

The rearrangement links TRBV20-1 to TRBJ1-1; D gene unclear. Trimming removed 3 bases at V and 0 bases at J, with 5 bases between. The CDR3 length is 12 residues. Germline V gene lookup returns CDR1 DFQATT and CDR2 SNEGSKA (reference sequence). The CDR3 reads CSARRVNTEAFF. The CDR3 DNA reads TGCAGTGCTAGGCGGGTGAACACTGAAGCTTTCTTT.

The rearrangement uses TRBV6-4 and TRBJ2-1; D might be TRBD1 (5 bases). Matching the DNA end better, TRBJ2-7 makes the J call doubtful. From germline, CDR1 is MRHNA and CDR2 SNTAGT. The CDR3 is 14 amino acids. The CDR3 loop is CASSAQGYYNEQYF. Here the CDR3 DNA reads TGTGCCAGCAGTGCCCAGGGTTATTACAATGAGCAGTACTTC.

The chain joins TRBV11-1 to TRBJ2-4, with 10 nucleotides matching TRBD2. The J call could be wrong; TRBJ2-7 is a better fit for the DNA end. This CDR3 spans 17 amino acids. The germline V gene has CDR1 SGHAT and CDR2 FQDESV (reference sequence). The CDR3 loop is CASSLESPSGRGYEQYF. In nucleotides, the CDR3 is TGTGCCAGCAGCTTAGAGTCGCCTAGCGGGAGAGGGTACGAGCAGTACTTC.

This clonotype was picked up a small number of times. V is TRBV6-5 and J is TRBJ2-4; no clear D. Per germline, CDR1 MNHEY and CDR2 SVGAGI. The CDR3 sequence is 13 residues long. V shed 5 bases and J shed 0 bases, with 5 bases lying between them. CDR3 in amino acids: CASSRVAKNIQYF. CDR3 nucleotides: TGTGCCAGCAGTAGAGTAGCCAAAAACATTCAGTACTTC.